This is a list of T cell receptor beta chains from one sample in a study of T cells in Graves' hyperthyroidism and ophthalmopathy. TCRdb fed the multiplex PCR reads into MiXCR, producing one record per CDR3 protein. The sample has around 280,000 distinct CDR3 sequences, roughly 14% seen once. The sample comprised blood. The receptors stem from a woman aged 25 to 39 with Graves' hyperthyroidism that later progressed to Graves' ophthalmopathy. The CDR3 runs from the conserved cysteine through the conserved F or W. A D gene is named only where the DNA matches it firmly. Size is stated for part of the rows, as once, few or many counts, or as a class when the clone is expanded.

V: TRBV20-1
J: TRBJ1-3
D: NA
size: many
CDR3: CSAETLEVEGNTIYF
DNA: TGCAGTGCTGAAACCCTCGAGGTGGAAGGAAACACCATATATTTT

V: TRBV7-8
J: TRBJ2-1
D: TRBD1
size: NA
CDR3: CASSLDRVISHEQFF
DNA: TGTGCCAGCAGTCTAGACAGGGTGATTTCTCATGAGCAGTTCTTC

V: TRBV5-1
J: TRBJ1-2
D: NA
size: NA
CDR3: CASSSNSLYGYTF
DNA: TGCGCCAGCAGCTCGAACAGCCTATATGGCTACACCTTC

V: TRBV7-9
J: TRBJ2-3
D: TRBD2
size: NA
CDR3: CASSPGLAGGPQGHATQYF
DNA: TGTGCCAGCAGCCCGGGACTAGCGGGAGGGCCACAGGGGCATGCTACGCAGTATTTT

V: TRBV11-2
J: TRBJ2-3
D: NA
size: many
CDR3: CASSTLAPDTQYF
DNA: TGTGCCAGCAGCACACTAGCCCCAGATACGCAGTATTTT

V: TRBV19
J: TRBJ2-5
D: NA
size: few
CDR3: CASSIGGSFQETQYF
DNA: TGTGCCAGTAGTATTGGGGGGAGCTTCCAAGAGACCCAGTACTTC

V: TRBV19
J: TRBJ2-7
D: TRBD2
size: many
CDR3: CASSTSGRASYEQYF
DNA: TGTGCCAGTAGTACGAGCGGGAGGGCCTCCTACGAGCAGTACTTC

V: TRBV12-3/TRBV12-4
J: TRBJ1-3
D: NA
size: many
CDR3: CASSEDSSGNTIYF
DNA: TGTGCCAGCAGTGAAGACAGCTCTGGAAACACCATATATTTT

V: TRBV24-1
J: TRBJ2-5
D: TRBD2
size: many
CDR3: CATSDSLAGLGETQYF
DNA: TGTGCCACCAGTGACTCACTAGCGGGGCTTGGAGAGACCCAGTACTTC

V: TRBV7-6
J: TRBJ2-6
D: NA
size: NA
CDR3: CASSNDNDLSGANVLTF
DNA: TGTGCCAGCAGCAACGACAACGACCTCTCTGGGGCCAACGTCCTGACTTTC

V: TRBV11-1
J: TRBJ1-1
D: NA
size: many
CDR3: CASSPDGVNTEAFF
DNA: TGTGCCAGTAGCCCAGACGGAGTGAACACTGAAGCTTTCTTT

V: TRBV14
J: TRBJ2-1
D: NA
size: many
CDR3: CASSQDQGSLEQFF
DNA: TGTGCCAGCAGCCAAGATCAAGGGTCCCTAGAGCAGTTCTTC

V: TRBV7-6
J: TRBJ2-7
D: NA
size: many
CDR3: CASSTTTAEQYF
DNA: TGTGCCAGCAGCACAACCACCGCCGAGCAGTACTTC

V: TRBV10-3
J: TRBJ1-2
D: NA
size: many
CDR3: CAISESTEKDGYTF
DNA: TGTGCCATCAGTGAGTCGACCGAGAAAGATGGCTACACCTTC

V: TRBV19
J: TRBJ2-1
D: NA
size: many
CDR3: CASSWGSGQFF
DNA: TGTGCCAGTAGTTGGGGGTCAGGGCAGTTCTTC

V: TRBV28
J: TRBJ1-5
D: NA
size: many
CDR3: CASSTPQGEVPQHF
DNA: TGTGCCAGCAGTACCCCCCAGGGCGAGGTGCCCCAGCATTTT

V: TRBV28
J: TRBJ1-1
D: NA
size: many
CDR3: CASSLLTRDLYTEAFF
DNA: TGTGCCAGCAGTTTATTAACTAGAGACCTCTACACTGAAGCTTTCTTT

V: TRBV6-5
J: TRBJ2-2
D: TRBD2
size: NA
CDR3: CASSYSGTSGSTTGELFF
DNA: TGTGCCAGCAGTTACTCCGGGACTAGCGGGAGCACCACCGGGGAGCTGTTTTTT

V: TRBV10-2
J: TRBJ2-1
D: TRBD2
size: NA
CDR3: CASLSGSNEQFF
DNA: TGCGCCAGCCTCAGCGGGAGTAATGAGCAGTTCTTC

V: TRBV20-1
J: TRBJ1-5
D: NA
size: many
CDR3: CSARGDSSNQPQHF
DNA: TGCAGTGCTAGGGGAGACAGTTCCAATCAGCCCCAGCATTTT

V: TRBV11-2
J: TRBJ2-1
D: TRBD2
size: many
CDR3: CASSFPSGRWYNEQFF
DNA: TGTGCCAGCAGCTTTCCTAGCGGGAGGTGGTACAATGAGCAGTTCTTC

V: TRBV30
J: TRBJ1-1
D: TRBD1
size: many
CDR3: CAWSNNRGATEAFF
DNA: TGTGCCTGGAGTAATAACAGGGGGGCCACTGAAGCTTTCTTT

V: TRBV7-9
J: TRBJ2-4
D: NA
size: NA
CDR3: CASSATTVDKNIQYF
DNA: TGTGCCAGCAGCGCAACGACAGTGGACAAAAACATTCAGTACTTC

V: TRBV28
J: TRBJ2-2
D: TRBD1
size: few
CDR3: CASSFGQGAEGELFF
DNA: TGTGCCAGCAGTTTCGGGCAGGGGGCGGAGGGGGAGCTGTTTTTT

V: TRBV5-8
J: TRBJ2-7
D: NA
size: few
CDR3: CASSLAVTVGIYEQYF
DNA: TGTGCCAGCAGCTTGGCCGTCACAGTGGGGATCTACGAGCAGTACTTC

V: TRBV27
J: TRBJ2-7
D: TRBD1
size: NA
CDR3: CASSLVGTGGDEQYF
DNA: TGTGCCAGCAGTTTGGTTGGGACAGGGGGCGACGAGCAGTACTTC

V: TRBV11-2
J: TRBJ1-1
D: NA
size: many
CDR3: CASSLGHGTENTEAFF
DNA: TGTGCCAGCAGCTTAGGCCACGGGACGGAGAACACTGAAGCTTTCTTT

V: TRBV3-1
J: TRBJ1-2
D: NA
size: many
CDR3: CASSQVLQINGYTF
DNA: TGTGCCAGCAGCCAAGTGTTACAGATAAATGGCTACACCTTC

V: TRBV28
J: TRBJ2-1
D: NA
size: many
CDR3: CASSLPGGEQFF
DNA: TGTGCCAGCAGTTTACCCGGTGGGGAGCAGTTCTTC

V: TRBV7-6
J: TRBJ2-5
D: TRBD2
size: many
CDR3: CASSLPAGGPETQYF
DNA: TGTGCCAGCAGCTTACCAGCGGGAGGACCAGAGACCCAGTACTTC

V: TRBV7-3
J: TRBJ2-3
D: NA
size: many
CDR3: CASSLVQDASTDTQYF
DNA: TGTGCCAGCAGCTTGGTACAGGACGCTAGCACAGATACGCAGTATTTT

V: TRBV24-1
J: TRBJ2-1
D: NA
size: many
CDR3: CATSDLEGWSYNEQFF
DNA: TGTGCCACCAGTGATTTGGAGGGATGGTCCTACAATGAGCAGTTCTTC

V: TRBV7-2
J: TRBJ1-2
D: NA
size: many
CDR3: CASSLARPNYGYTF
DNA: TGTGCCAGCAGCTTAGCGAGACCAAACTATGGCTACACCTTC

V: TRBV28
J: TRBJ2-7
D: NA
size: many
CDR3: CASRAGALAIYEQYF
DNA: TGTGCCAGCAGGGCAGGGGCCCTGGCGATATACGAGCAGTACTTC

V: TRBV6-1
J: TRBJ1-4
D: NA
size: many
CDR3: CASKGEGKTEKLFF
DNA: TGTGCCAGCAAGGGGGAGGGAAAGACTGAAAAACTGTTTTTT

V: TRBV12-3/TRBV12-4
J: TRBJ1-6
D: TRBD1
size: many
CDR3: CASSWGDRGLSPLHF
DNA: TGTGCCAGCAGTTGGGGGGACAGGGGACTTTCACCCCTCCACTTT

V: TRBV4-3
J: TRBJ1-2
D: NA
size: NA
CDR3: CASSQDVWLGFDYGYTF
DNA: TGCGCCAGCAGCCAAGATGTTTGGTTGGGGTTTGACTATGGCTACACCTTC

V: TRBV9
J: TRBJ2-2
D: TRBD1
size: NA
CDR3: CASRGQGSGELFF
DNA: TGTGCCAGCAGAGGACAGGGGTCCGGGGAGCTGTTTTTT

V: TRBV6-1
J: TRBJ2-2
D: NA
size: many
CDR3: CASSYISHFAGELFF
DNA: TGTGCCAGCAGTTATATCTCGCATTTTGCCGGGGAGCTGTTTTTT

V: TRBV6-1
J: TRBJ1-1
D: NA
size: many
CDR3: CASTPGQMNTEAFF
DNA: TGTGCCAGCACTCCCGGACAGATGAACACTGAAGCTTTCTTT

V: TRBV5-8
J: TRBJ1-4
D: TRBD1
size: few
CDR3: CASSSWTGEREKLFF
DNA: TGTGCCAGCAGCTCCTGGACAGGGGAGAGAGAAAAACTGTTTTTT

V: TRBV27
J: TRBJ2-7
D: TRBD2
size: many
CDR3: CASSLWGEGGEQYF
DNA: TGTGCCAGCAGTTTGTGGGGGGAGGGAGGCGAGCAGTACTTC

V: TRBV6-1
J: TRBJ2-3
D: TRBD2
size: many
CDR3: CASIPSWASGSSDTQYF
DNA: TGTGCCAGCATCCCTAGTTGGGCTAGCGGGAGTTCAGATACGCAGTATTTT

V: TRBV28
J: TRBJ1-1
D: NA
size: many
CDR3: CASITPRGNTEAFF
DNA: TGTGCCAGTATTACCCCCAGGGGGAACACTGAAGCTTTCTTT

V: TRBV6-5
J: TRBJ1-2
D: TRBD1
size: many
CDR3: CASSRSPGQGWGGYGYTF
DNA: TGTGCCAGCAGCCGCTCCCCGGGACAGGGTTGGGGTGGCTATGGCTACACCTTC

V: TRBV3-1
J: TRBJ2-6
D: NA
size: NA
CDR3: CASSQDRGTGANVLTF
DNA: TGTGCCAGCAGCCAAGACCGGGGTACTGGGGCCAACGTCCTGACTTTC

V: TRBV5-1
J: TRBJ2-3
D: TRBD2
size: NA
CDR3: CASSLDRGEDTQYF
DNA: TGCGCCAGCAGCTTGGATCGGGGGGAAGATACGCAGTATTTT

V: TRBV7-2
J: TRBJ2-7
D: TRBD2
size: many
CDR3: CASSPTSDHEQYF
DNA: TGTGCCAGCAGCCCCACTAGCGACCACGAGCAGTACTTC

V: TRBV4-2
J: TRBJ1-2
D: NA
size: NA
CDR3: CASSQERASNYGYTF
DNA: TGTGCCAGCAGCCAAGAAAGGGCATCCAACTATGGCTACACCTTC

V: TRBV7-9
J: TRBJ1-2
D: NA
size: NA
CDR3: CASNPDSYGYTF
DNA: TGTGCCAGCAACCCAGACTCCTATGGCTACACCTTC

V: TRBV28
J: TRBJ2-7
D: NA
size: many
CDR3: CASSPNYRVTGYEQYF
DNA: TGTGCCAGCAGTCCCAACTACAGGGTAACGGGCTACGAGCAGTACTTC

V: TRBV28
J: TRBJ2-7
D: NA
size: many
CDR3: CASGEINEQYF
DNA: TGTGCCAGCGGAGAGATCAACGAGCAGTACTTC

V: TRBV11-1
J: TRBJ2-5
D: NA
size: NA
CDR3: CASSRNRGETQYF
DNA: TGTGCCAGCAGCAGGAACAGAGGCGAGACCCAGTACTTC

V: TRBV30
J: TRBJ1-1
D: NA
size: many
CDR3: CAGFKGNTEAFF
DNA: TGTGCCGGCTTTAAAGGGAACACTGAAGCTTTCTTT

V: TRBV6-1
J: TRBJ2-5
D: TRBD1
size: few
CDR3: CASRPQTGFGETQYF
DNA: TGTGCCAGCCGCCCTCAGACAGGGTTCGGGGAGACCCAGTACTTC

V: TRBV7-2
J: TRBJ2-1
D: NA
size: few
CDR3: CASSLARALRAPNEQFF
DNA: TGTGCCAGCAGCTTAGCGCGGGCCCTCCGGGCTCCCAATGAGCAGTTCTTC

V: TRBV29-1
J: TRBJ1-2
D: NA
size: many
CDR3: CSDEDNDGGCGYTF
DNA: TGCAGCGATGAAGACAATGACGGAGGGTGTGGCTACACCTTC

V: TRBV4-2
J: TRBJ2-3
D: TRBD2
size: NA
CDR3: CASSQEEAGGTDTQYF
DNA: TGTGCCAGCAGCCAAGAGGAAGCGGGAGGGACAGATACGCAGTATTTT

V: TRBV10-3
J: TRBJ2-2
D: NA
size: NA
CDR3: CAISERGSTGELFF
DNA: TGTGCCATCAGTGAGAGGGGGTCTACCGGGGAGCTGTTTTTT

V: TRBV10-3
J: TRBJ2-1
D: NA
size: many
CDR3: CAISESGALGEQFF
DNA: TGTGCCATCAGTGAATCCGGGGCCCTCGGTGAGCAGTTCTTC